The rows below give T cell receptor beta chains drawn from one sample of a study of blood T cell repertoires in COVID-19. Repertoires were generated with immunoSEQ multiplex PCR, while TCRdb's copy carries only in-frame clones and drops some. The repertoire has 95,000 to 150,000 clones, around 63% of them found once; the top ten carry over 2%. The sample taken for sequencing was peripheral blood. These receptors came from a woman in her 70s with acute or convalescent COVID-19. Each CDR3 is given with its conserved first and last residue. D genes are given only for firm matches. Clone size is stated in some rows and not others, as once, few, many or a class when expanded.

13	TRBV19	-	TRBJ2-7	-	TGTGCCAGTAGTAGCACAGGCCCATACGAGCAGTACTTC	CASSSTGPYEQYF
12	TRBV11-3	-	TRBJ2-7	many	TGTGCCAGCAGCTTCAGCGGAACCGAGCAGTACTTC	CASSFSGTEQYF
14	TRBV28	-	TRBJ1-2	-	TGTGCCAGCAGTTTGGGGGGGCTCGGCTATGGCTACACCTTC	CASSLGGLGYGYTF
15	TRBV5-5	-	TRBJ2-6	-	TGTGCCAGCAGCTTGGTCGGGACTGGGGCCAACGTCCTGACTTTC	CASSLVGTGANVLTF
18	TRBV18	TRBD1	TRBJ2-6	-	TGTGCCAGCTCACCGCGCGAAACAGGGGGCGCTGGGGCCAACGTCCTGACTTTC	CASSPRETGGAGANVLTF
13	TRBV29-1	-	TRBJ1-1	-	TGCAGCGTTGGCGGAGGACCGAACACTGAAGCTTTCTTT	CSVGGGPNTEAFF
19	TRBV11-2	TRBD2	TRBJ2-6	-	TGTGCCAGCAGCCCCAATTTGGCTAGCGGAAACTCTGGGGCCAACGTCCTGACTTTC	CASSPNLASGNSGANVLTF
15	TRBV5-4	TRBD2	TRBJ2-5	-	TGTGCCAGCAGCTTGGGACTAGCGATGGGGGAGACCCAGTACTTC	CASSLGLAMGETQYF
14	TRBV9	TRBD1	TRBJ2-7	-	TGTGCCAGCAGCGGGACAGGGGGCGCCTACGAGCAGTACTTC	CASSGTGGAYEQYF
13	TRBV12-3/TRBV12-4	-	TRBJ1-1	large	TGTGCCAGCAGTTTAGTAGGGGGTACTGAAGCTTTCTTT	CASSLVGGTEAFF
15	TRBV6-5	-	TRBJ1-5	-	TGTGCCAGCAGTTACCAAGGCGGGGGAGGGCAGCCCCAGCATTTT	CASSYQGGGGQPQHF
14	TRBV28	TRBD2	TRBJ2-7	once	TGTGCCAGCAGTTTGGGCGGGAGAAGGTACGAGCAGTACTTC	CASSLGGRRYEQYF
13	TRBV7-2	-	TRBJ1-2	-	TGTGCCAGCAGCCCGGAGAAGGCCTATGGCTACACCTTC	CASSPEKAYGYTF
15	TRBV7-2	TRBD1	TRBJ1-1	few	TGTGCCAGCAGCGTAGACAGGGGGGCGAACACTGAAGCTTTCTTT	CASSVDRGANTEAFF
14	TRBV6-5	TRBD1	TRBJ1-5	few	TGTGCCAGCACCCTGACAGGGGGCGGTCAGCCCCAGCATTTT	CASTLTGGGQPQHF
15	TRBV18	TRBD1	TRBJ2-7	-	TGTGCCAGCTCGCCCGGGACAGGGGCCTACTACGAGCAGTACTTC	CASSPGTGAYYEQYF
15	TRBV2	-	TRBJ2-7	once	TGTGCCAGCAGTGAATCCCCCCTAAGCTCCTACGAGCAGTACTTC	CASSESPLSSYEQYF
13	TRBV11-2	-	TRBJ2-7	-	TGTGCCAGCAGCTTAGTCCCAGGCTACGAGCAGTACTTC	CASSLVPGYEQYF
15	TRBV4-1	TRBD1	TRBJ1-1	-	TGCGCCAGCATGCCCCAGACAGGGAAGAACACTGAAGCTTTCTTT	CASMPQTGKNTEAFF
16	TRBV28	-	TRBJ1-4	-	TGTGCCAGCAGTTTAGGGAGAATTCCAACTAATGAAAAACTGTTTTTT	CASSLGRIPTNEKLFF
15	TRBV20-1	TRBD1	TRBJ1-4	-	TGCAGTGCTAGTCTCTGGGCAGGGGGTGATGAAAAACTGTTTTTT	CSASLWAGGDEKLFF
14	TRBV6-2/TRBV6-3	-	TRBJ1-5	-	TGTGCCAGCAGTTACGTGAGAAACAATCAGCCCCAGCATTTT	CASSYVRNNQPQHF
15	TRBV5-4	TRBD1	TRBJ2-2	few	TGTGCCAGCAGACCAGGACAGGCGAACACCGGGGAGCTGTTTTTT	CASRPGQANTGELFF
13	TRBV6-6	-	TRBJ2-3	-	TGTGCCAGCAACCGGGACACCACAGATACGCAGTATTTT	CASNRDTTDTQYF
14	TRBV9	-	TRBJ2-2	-	TGTGCCAGCAGCGTAGAATCAGGCACCGGGGAGCTGTTTTTT	CASSVESGTGELFF
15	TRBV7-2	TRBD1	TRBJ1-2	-	TGTGCCAGCAGCTTAAGGACAGGGCGGGAGGGTGGCTACACCTTC	CASSLRTGREGGYTF
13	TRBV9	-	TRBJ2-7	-	TGTGCCAGCAGCGTAATGGCAGGCCACGAGCAGTACTTC	CASSVMAGHEQYF
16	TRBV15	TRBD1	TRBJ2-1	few	TGTGCCACCAGCAGCGGACAGGGAGGCGGGTACAATGAGCAGTTCTTC	CATSSGQGGGYNEQFF
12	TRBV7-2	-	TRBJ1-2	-	TGTGCCAGCAGCTTAGAGGGGTTTGGCTACACCTTC	CASSLEGFGYTF
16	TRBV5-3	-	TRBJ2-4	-	TGTGCCAGAAGCTTTACAGGGCCGTTAGCCAAAAACATTCAGTACTTC	CARSFTGPLAKNIQYF
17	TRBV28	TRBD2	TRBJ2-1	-	TGTGCCAGCAGTTTATTCCTTGCGGGGGGCCCTTACAATGAGCAGTTCTTC	CASSLFLAGGPYNEQFF
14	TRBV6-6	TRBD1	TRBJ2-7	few	TGTGCCAGCAGTTATTACAGGGGCTCCTACGAGCAGTACTTC	CASSYYRGSYEQYF
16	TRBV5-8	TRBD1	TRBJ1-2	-	TGTGCCAGCAGCAAGAACCTGGGACAGATTAACTATGGCTACACCTTC	CASSKNLGQINYGYTF
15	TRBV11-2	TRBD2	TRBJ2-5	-	TGTGCCAGCAGCTTAGCACTAGCGGGGCAAGAGACCCAGTACTTC	CASSLALAGQETQYF
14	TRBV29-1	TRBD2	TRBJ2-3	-	TGCAGCGTTGACCCTCGGACTAGCAAAGATACGCAGTATTTT	CSVDPRTSKDTQYF
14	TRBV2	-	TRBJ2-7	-	TGTGCCAGCAAAGAACAGGGAAAAAGGGGTGAGCAGTACTTC	CASKEQGKRGEQYF
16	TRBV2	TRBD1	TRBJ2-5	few	TGTGCCAGCAAGAAGGACAGGGGGAGAATCCAAGAGACCCAGTACTTC	CASKKDRGRIQETQYF
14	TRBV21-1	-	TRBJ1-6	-	TGTGCCAGCAGCGCCCGGGACAGGGGTGCACCCCTCCACTTT	CASSARDRGAPLHF
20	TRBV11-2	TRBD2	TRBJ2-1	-	TGTGCCAGCAGCTTAGACCCAAATAGCGGGGGGAGACGTACCTACAATGAGCAGTTCTTC	CASSLDPNSGGRRTYNEQFF
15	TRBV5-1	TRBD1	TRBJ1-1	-	TGCGCCAGCAGCAAGATGACAGGGGTGAACACTGAAGCTTTCTTT	CASSKMTGVNTEAFF
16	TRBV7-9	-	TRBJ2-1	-	TGTGCCAGCAGCTTTGGGCGGGAAGGGCCCTACAATGAGCAGTTCTTC	CASSFGREGPYNEQFF
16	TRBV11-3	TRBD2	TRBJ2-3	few	TGTGCCAGCAGCATAAGTAGCGGGGGGGCCTCCGATACGCAGTATTTT	CASSISSGGASDTQYF
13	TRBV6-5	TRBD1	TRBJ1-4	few	TGTGCCAGCGGACGGACAGGAATATTAAAACTGTTTTTT	CASGRTGILKLFF
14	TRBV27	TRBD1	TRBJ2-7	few	TGTGCCAGCAGGCTACAGGGGTTATCCTACGAGCAGTACTTC	CASRLQGLSYEQYF
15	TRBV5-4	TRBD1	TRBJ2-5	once	TGTGCCAGCAGACTCCGGGACAGGGACCAAGAGACCCAGTACTTC	CASRLRDRDQETQYF
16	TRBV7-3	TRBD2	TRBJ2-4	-	TGTGCCAGCAGCTTAACACTAGCGGGAGATGGAGACATTCAGTACTTC	CASSLTLAGDGDIQYF
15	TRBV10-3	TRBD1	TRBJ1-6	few	TGTGCCATCAGTGAACTAAGGGGACAGAATTCACCCCTCCACTTT	CAISELRGQNSPLHF
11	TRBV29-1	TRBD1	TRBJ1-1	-	TGCAGCGTTGGACAGGGCCGAGAAGCTTTCTTT	CSVGQGREAFF
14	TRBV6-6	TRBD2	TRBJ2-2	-	TGTGCCAGCAGTTACCCGGGGGGCACCGGGGAGCTGTTTTTT	CASSYPGGTGELFF
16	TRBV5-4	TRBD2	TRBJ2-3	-	TGTGCCAGCAGCTCCTGGGGGGGGGTACGCACAGATACGCAGTATTTT	CASSSWGGVRTDTQYF
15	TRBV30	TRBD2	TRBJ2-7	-	TGTGCCTGGAGTGTCGGGGACTATCACTCCTACGAGCAGTACTTC	CAWSVGDYHSYEQYF
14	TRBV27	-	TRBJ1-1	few	TGTGCCAGCAGTTTCACGACACCTAACACTGAAGCTTTCTTT	CASSFTTPNTEAFF
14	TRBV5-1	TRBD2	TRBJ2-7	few	TGCGCCAGCAGCGTTGGGACTAGCTCATCCGAGCAGTACTTC	CASSVGTSSSEQYF
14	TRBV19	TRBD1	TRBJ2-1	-	TGTGCCAGTAGTGCGGACAGGGTACGGAATGAGCAGTTCTTC	CASSADRVRNEQFF
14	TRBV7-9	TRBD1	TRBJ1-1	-	TGTGCCAGCAGGCCGACAGGGATGAACACTGAAGCTTTCTTT	CASRPTGMNTEAFF
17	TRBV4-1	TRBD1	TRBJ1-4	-	TGCGCCAGCAGCCATCCAGGGGGGACCGGCGGTAATGAAAAACTGTTTTTT	CASSHPGGTGGNEKLFF
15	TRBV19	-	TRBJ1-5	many	TGTGCCAGTAGTATTTACGCAGGCCCCTCTCAGCCCCAGCATTTT	CASSIYAGPSQPQHF
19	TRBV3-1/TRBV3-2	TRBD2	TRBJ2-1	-	TGTGCCAGCAGCCAAGATGGGTATGCTAGCGGGGGGGCCTACAATGAGCAGTTCTTC	CASSQDGYASGGAYNEQFF
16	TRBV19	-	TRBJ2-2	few	TGTGCCAGTAGTATTAGCCTAGTCATCATGACCGGGGAGCTGTTTTTT	CASSISLVIMTGELFF